Listed here are 12 T cell receptor beta chains from one sample, sequenced in a study of early T cells in non-severe SARS-CoV-2 infection. TCRdb reprocessed the 5' RACE reads with MiXCR, giving one entry per CDR3 protein. The sample has about 110,000 distinct CDR3 sequences, around 10% seen once. The sequenced sample consisted of whole blood. These receptors originate from an adult who was a healthcare worker with PCR-confirmed SARS-CoV-2 infection or an uninfected control (not recorded which).

This clonotype was counted many times. This chain uses TRBV7-6 with TRBJ1-3; maybe TRBD1 (5 bases). V was pared by 5 bases and J by 8 bases, with 16 bases between. This CDR3 has 14 residues. Germline values: CDR1 SGHVS, CDR2 FNYEAQ. The CDR3 loop is CASSPVTVADTIYF. CDR3 coding DNA: TGTGCCAGCAGCCCCGTGACAGTCGCGGACACCATATATTTT.

This clonotype appeared many times. The chain uses TRBV28 and TRBJ2-7, with D possibly TRBD2 on 5 matching bases. This CDR3 has 15 residues. Trimming took 6 bases from V and 2 from J, leaving 17 bases between them. From germline, CDR1 is MDHEN and CDR2 SYDVKM. DNA for the CDR3: TGTGCCAGCAGAACAATATCTCGAGGGACCTACGAGCAGTACTTC. This encodes CASRTISRGTYEQYF.

This clonotype was counted ten times or more. The rearrangement links TRBV5-1 to TRBJ1-6, with D unresolved. There are 16 residues in the CDR3. V was cut by 4 bases and J by 8 bases, with 19 bases left in between. Germline CDR1 SGHRS, CDR2 YFSETQ. CDR3 sequence: CASSQPDGPRDSPLHF. The CDR3 DNA is TGCGCCAGCAGCCAGCCTGACGGTCCTCGGGATTCACCCCTCCACTTT.

This sequence joins TRBV7-9 and TRBJ2-7, with D possibly TRBD1 on 6 matching bases. From germline, CDR1 is SEHNR and CDR2 FQNEAQ (reference sequence). The CDR3 is 16 amino acids. V lost 2 bases, J lost 2 bases, and 16 bases lay in between. CDR3 region: CASSLWIQGKAYEQYF. DNA for the CDR3: TGTGCCAGCAGCTTATGGATTCAGGGGAAGGCCTACGAGCAGTACTTC. The whole variable domain, remainder taken from reference TRBV7-9 and TRBJ2-7, is DTGVSQNPRHKITKRGQNVTFRCDPISEHNRLYWYRQTLGQGPEFLTYFQNEAQLEKSRLLSDRFSAERPKGSFSTLEIQRTEQGDSAMYLCASSLWIQGKAYEQYFGPGTRLTVT.

This clonotype was observed at least ten times. This sequence joins TRBV9 and TRBJ2-1, with TRBD2 matching 8 bases. Germline V gene lookup returns CDR1 SGDLS and CDR2 YYNGEE. The CDR3 length is 17 residues. The J segment lost 1 base and the V segment lost 0 bases, leaving 6 bases of the junction unmatched. This chain's CDR3 is CASSVVPGLVSYNEQFF. The CDR3 DNA is TGTGCCAGCAGCGTAGTACCGGGACTAGTTTCCTACAATGAGCAGTTCTTC.

This sequence joins TRBV11-2 and TRBJ2-7; tentative D call: TRBD2 (5 bases). This CDR3 region has 15 residues. Per germline, CDR1 SGHAT and CDR2 FQNNGV. The V end lost 7 bases, the J end lost 0 bases, and 16 bases lay between the germline ends. In DNA form, the CDR3 reads TGTGCCAGCACCGCAGAGTATGGGAGCTCCTACGAGCAGTACTTC. It encodes CASTAEYGSSYEQYF.

The rearrangement joins TRBV7-3 to TRBJ1-1; D perhaps matches TRBD1 (5 bases). The V gene lost 1 base and the J gene lost 8 bases, with 14 bases spanning the gap. There are 14 residues in the CDR3. The V gene's germline CDR1 is SGHTA and CDR2 FQGTGA. The chain's CDR3 is CASSLKPGTVEAFF. The DNA for the CDR3 is TGTGCCAGCAGCTTAAAGCCTGGGACTGTAGAAGCTTTCTTT.

This clonotype has just a few counts. The V and J genes are TRBV29-1 and TRBJ2-2; possibly TRBD2 for D (6 bases). Germline-derived CDR1 and CDR2 are SQVTM and ANQGSEA. The CDR3 is 13 residues long. V was clipped by 0 bases and J by 5 bases, with 7 bases between them. The CDR3 DNA reads as TGCAGCGTTGAAGAGCGGGGAACCGGGGAGCTGTTTTTT. Amino acids: CSVEERGTGELFF.

V is TRBV30 and J is TRBJ2-2; D is uncertain. The CDR3 length is 13 residues. Germline V gene data show CDR1 as GTSNPN and CDR2 as SVGIG (reference sequence). The V gene lost 0 bases and the J gene lost 4 bases, with 6 bases spanning the gap. CDR3 DNA: TGTGCCTGGAGTGTAGACATCACCGGGGAGCTGTTTTTT. Translation: CAWSVDITGELFF.

This clonotype occurred many times. V is TRBV29-1 and J is TRBJ2-1, with a possible D match to TRBD2 (6 bases). V gave up 5 bases and J gave up 6 bases, with 14 bases separating them. The CDR3 extends over 13 amino acids. Germline assignment: CDR1 SQVTM and CDR2 ANQGSEA. In nucleotides, the CDR3 is TGCAGCGTTCCCGGGACTGCCACCAATGAGCAGTTCTTC. It codes for CSVPGTATNEQFF.

This clonotype occurred a few times. For the CDR3, the DNA is TGTGCCAGCAGCCCGGGATCGCTACCAACTAATGAAAAACTGTTTTTT. As protein: CASSPGSLPTNEKLFF. This chain links TRBV6-1 with TRBJ1-4; D is unclear. This CDR3 has 16 amino acids. V was pared by 6 bases and J by 0 bases, with 14 bases between. The germline V gene has CDR1 MNHNS and CDR2 SASEGT.

The V gene is TRBV5-8, the J gene TRBJ2-7, with D maybe TRBD2 (6 bases). Germline loops: CDR1 SGHTS, CDR2 YDEGEE. Trimming took 4 bases from V and 2 from J, leaving 16 bases between them. The CDR3 consists of 15 residues. CDR3 in DNA: TGTGCCAGCAGCCCACTCCCCGGGACTCCCTACGAGCAGTACTTC. This sequence encodes CASSPLPGTPYEQYF.